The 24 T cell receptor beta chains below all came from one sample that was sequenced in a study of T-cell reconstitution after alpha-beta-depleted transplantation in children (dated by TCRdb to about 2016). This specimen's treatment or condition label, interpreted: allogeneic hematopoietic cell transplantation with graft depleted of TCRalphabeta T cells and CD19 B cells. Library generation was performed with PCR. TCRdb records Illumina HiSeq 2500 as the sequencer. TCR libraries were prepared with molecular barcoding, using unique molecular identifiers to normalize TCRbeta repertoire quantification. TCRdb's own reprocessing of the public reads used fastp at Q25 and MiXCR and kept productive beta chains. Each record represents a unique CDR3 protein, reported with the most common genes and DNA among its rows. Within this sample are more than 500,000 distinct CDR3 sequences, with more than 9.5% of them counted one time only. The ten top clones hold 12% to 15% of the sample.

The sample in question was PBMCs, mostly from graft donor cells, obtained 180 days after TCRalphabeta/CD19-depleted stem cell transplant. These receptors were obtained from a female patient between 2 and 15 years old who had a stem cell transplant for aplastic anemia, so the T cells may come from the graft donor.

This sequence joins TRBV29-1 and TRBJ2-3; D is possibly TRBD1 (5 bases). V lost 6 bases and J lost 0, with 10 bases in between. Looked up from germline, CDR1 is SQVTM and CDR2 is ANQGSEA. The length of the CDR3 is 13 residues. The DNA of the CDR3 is TGCAGCGTCCAGGGCAGGAGCACAGATACGCAGTATTTT. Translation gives CSVQGRSTDTQYF.

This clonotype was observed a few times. The CDR3 DNA reads TGTGCCAGCAAAACCGTTAGGGGCGTGGGCAAAAACATTCAGTACTTC. Residues: CASKTVRGVGKNIQYF. This chain connects TRBV27 to TRBJ2-4, with a weak D call TRBD1 (5 bases). Germline lookup yields CDR1 MNHEY and CDR2 SMNVEV (reference sequence). The CDR3 runs 16 residues. Deletions cut 7 bases from V and 3 bases from J, with 19 bases between.

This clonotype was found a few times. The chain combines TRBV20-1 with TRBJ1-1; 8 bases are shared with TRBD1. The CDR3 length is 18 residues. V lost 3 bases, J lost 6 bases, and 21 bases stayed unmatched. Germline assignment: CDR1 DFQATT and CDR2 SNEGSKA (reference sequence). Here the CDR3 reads CSASPRPRTGRLIAEAFF. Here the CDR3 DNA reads TGCAGTGCTAGTCCTAGGCCCCGGACAGGGAGGTTGATCGCTGAAGCTTTCTTT.

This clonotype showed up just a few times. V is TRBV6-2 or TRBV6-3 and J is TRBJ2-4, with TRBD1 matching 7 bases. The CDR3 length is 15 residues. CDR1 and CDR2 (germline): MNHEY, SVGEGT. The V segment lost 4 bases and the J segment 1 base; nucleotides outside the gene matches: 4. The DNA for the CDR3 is TGTGCCAGCAGTTCCCCCAGGGGGGCCAAAAACATTCAGTACTTC. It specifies CASSSPRGAKNIQYF.

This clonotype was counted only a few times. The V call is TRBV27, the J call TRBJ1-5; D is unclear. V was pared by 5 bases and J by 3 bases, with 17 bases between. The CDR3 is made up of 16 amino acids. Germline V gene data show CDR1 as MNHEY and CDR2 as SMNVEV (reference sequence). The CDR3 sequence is CASSPPWRPLNQPQHF. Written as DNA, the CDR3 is TGTGCCAGCAGTCCCCCGTGGAGGCCCCTCAATCAGCCCCAGCATTTT.

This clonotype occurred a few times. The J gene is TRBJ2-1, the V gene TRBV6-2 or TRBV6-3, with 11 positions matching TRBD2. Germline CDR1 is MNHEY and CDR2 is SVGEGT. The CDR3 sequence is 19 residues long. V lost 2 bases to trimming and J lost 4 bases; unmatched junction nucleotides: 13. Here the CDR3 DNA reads TGTGCCAGCAGTTACATTTCCCCCATAGCGGGAGGGACTTACAATGAGCAGTTCTTC. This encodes CASSYISPIAGGTYNEQFF.

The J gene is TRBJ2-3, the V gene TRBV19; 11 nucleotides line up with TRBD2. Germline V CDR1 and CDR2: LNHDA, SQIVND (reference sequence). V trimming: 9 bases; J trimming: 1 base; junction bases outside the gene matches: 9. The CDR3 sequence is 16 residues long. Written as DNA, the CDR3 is TGTGCCAGCACAGAGGGGGGACTAGCGGGCACAGATACGCAGTATTTT. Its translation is CASTEGGLAGTDTQYF.

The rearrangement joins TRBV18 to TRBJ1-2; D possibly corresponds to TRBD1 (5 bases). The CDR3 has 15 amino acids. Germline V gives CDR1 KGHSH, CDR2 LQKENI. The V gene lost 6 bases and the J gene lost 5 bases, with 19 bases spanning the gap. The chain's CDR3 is CASSPDAGGGYGYTF. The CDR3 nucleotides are TGTGCCAGCTCCCCTGACGCCGGGGGAGGATATGGCTACACCTTC.

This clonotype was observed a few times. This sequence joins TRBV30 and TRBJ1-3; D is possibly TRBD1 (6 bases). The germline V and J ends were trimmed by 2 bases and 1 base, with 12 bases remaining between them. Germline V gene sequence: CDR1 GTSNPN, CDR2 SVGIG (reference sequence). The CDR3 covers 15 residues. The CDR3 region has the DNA TGTGCCTGGAGTTTAGCGGGGGCTTCTGGAAACACCATATATTTT. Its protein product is CAWSLAGASGNTIYF.

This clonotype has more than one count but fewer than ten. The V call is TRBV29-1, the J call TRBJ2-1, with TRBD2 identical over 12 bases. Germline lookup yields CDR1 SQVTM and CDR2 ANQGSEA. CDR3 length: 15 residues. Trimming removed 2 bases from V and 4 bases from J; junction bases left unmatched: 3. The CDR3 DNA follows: TGCAGCGTTGAACCTAGCGGGAGGGCTTACAATGAGCAGTTCTTC. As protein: CSVEPSGRAYNEQFF.

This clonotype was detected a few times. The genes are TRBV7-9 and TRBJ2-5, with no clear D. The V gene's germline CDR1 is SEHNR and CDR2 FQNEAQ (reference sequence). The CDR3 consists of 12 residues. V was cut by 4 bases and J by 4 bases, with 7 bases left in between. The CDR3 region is CASSYRPETQYF. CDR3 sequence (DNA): TGTGCCAGCAGCTACCGTCCAGAGACCCAGTACTTC.

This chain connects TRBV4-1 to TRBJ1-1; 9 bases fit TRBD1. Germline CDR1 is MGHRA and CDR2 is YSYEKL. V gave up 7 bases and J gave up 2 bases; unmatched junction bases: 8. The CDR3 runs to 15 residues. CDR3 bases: TGCGCCAGCACACAGGGGGCGGAAGGAAACACTGAAGCTTTCTTT. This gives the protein CASTQGAEGNTEAFF.

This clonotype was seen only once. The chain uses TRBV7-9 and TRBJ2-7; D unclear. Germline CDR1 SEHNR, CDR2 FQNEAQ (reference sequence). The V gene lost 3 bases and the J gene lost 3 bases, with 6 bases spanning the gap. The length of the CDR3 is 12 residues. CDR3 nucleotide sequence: TGTGCCAGCAGCTTCCTAAACTACGAGCAGTACGTC. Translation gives CASSFLNYEQYV.

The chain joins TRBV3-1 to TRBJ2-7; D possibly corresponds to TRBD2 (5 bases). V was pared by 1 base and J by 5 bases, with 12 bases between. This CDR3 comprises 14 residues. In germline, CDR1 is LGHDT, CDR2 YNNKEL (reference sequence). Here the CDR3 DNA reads TGTGCCAGCAGCCAAGCTGGCCACGGGGACGAGCAGTACTTC. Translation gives CASSQAGHGDEQYF.

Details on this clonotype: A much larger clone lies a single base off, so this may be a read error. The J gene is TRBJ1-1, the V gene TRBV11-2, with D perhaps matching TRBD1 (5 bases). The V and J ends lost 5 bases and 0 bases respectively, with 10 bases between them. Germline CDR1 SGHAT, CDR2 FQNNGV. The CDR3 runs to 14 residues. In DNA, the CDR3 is TGTGCCAGCAGCCCAGGGCTAGTGAACACTGAAGCTTTCTTT. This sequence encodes CASSPGLVNTEAFF.

The CDR3 DNA sequence: TGCAGCGGTGCTAGCGGGGCCGTCAATGAGCAGTTCTTC. It codes for CSGASGAVNEQFF. The rearrangement links TRBV29-1 to TRBJ2-1, with 9 bases aligning to TRBD2. Germline V CDR1 and CDR2: SQVTM, ANQGSEA. With V trimmed by 7 bases and J by 6 bases, 7 bases remained unmatched. The CDR3 spans 13 residues.

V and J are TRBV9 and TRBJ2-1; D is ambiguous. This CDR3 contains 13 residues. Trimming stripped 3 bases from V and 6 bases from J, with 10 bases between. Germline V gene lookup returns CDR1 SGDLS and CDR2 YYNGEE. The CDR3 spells CASSAPIANEQFF. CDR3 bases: TGTGCCAGCAGCGCCCCCATAGCCAATGAGCAGTTCTTC.

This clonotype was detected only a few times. The CDR3 protein is CASSLRVAGEPYNEQFF. CDR3 bases: TGTGCCAGCAGCTTGAGGGTTGCAGGGGAGCCCTACAATGAGCAGTTCTTC. V and J are TRBV5-5 and TRBJ2-1; TRBD1 is a possible D gene (6 bases). The V end lost 1 base, the J end lost 2 bases, and 16 bases lay between the germline ends. The CDR3 is 17 amino acids. CDR1 SGHKS and CDR2 YYEKEE come from the germline V gene (reference sequence).

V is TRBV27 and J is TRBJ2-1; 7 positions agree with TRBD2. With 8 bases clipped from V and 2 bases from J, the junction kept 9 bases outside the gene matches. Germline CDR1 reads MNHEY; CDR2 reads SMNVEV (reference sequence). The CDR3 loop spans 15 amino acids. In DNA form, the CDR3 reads TGTGCCAGCTGGTGGCGGGAGAGGCCCTACAATGAGCAGTTCTTC. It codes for CASWWRERPYNEQFF.

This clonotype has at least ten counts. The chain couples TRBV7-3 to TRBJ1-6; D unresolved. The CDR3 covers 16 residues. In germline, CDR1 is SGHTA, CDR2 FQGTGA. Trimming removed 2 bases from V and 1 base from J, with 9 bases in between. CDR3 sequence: CASSLGVESYNSPLHF. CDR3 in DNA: TGTGCCAGCAGCTTAGGAGTTGAGTCCTATAATTCACCCCTCCACTTT.

The CDR3 DNA reads TGTGCCAGCAGCTTAAGGCACGGACAGCACTACGAGCAGTACTTC. Amino acid sequence: CASSLRHGQHYEQYF. The rearrangement joins TRBV7-2 to TRBJ2-7, with a tentative D call TRBD1 (6 bases). Per the germline V gene, CDR1 is SGHTA and CDR2 is FQGNSA. There are 15 residues in the CDR3. Trimming removed 2 bases from V and 3 bases from J, with 14 bases in between.

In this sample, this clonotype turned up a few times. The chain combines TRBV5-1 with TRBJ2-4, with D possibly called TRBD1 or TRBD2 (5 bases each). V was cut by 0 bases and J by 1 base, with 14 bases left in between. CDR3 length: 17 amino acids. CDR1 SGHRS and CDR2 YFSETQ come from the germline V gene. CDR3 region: CASSLGDPPPAKNIQYF. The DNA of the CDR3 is TGCGCCAGCAGCTTGGGGGACCCTCCTCCCGCCAAAAACATTCAGTACTTC.

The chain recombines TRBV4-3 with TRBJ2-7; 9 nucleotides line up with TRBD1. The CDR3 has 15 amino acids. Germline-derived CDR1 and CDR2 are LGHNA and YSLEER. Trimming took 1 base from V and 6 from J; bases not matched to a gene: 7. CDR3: CASSQAGQGTLEQYF. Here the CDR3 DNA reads TGCGCCAGCAGCCAAGCTGGACAGGGGACCCTCGAGCAGTACTTC.

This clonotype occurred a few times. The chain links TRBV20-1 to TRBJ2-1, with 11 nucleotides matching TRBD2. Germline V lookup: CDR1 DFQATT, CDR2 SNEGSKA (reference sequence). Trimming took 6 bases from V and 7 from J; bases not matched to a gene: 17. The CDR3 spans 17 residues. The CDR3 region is CSATGWASGRWWNEQFF. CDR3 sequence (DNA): TGCAGTGCAACGGGGTGGGCTAGCGGGAGGTGGTGGAATGAGCAGTTCTTC.